The present TCR beta chain was sequenced within a study of blood T cell repertoires in COVID-19 (dated by TCRdb to 2020 to 2021). In terms of the full investigation: Samples from collaborators originated in the United States, Italy and Spain and spanned both the acute and convalescent phases of COVID-19. The repertoires were made available in a free public database intended to serve as a resource for research on the immune response to SARS-CoV-2. Where available, HLA class I and class II types were obtained from metadata supplied by the sample provider rather than from assay-based typing. A de-identified subject ID, COVID-19 status, age in years and sex were almost always included in the sample metadata. The prospective study material was composed of cDNA or gDNA derived from T cells, B-cell-depleted T cells, or PBMCs. Samples were obtained from the ongoing ImmuneRACE study (first 160 participants) and from 1,254 subjects provided by 6 global collaborators. Subjects who had been exposed to COVID-19, were actively infected with it, or had recovered from it provided the deeply sampled blood TCRbeta repertoires that made up the dataset.

Overall results and qualifications from the work: Clinical and demographic metadata were provided uncurated, with the amount varying by source and participant.

As to this clone: Its antigen remains unidentified. No much larger clonotype is one base removed from it; base qualities were not supplied.

Enrolling through a virtual design, the prospective study's participants ranged in age from roughly 18 to 90 years and lived across roughly 23 United States geographic areas. In the prospective study, cohorts were assigned on the basis of participant-reported clinical history obtained from a screening survey and a study questionnaire. A participant counted as exposed if, within 2 weeks of entering the study, that participant had been in contact with someone who had a PCR-confirmed or clinician-diagnosed COVID-19 case. In the prospective study, mobile phlebotomists collected whole blood, serum and a nasopharyngeal or oropharyngeal swab from each participant. Participants in the prospective study had the option to provide additional blood draws and questionnaires over a roughly 2-month period. Before DNA extraction, prospective study blood samples were shipped either frozen or at room temperature.

The CDR3 contains 16 residues, cysteine and phenylalanine counted. Just the 48-base CDR3 DNA is kept, in frame starting at base 1. At the junction V is shortened by 5 bases and J by 3 bases, with 18 bases in between. CDR1 and CDR2, looked up from the germline V gene (reference sequence), are SGHNT and YYREEE. TCRbeta CDR3 regions were amplified from genomic DNA using the immunoSEQ Assay, a bias-controlled multiplex PCR. In the source study's methods: Within the assay, amplification of reference gene primers was used to estimate how many nucleated cells each sample contained. Sequence reads were collapsed and filtered to measure the absolute abundance of every unique TCRbeta CDR3 rearrangement. For each sample, productive Simpson clonality was calculated by taking the square root of Simpson's diversity index across productive rearrangements. Held by TCRdb, this immuneACCESS table contains in-frame sequences only and omits some clones. Under half of the omission traces to an unresolved V gene where checked; the cause of the rest is unknown. The DNA was the basis for D and trimming; V, J and clone size are from that table. Within this sample are some 300,000 clones, with around 92% of them counted one time only. Roughly 2.9% of the sample rests with the top ten.

Material: PBMCs or T cells enriched from blood (not recorded which). The TCR originated in a woman aged 50 to 60 who had been exposed to COVID-19. The chain is made from TRBV5-4 and TRBJ2-1; the D gene identity is not certain. The CDR3 protein: CASRSYGELFYNEQFF. The bases are TGTGCCAGCAGATCATACGGTGAACTTTTCTACAATGAGCAGTTCTTC. Outside the CDR3, residues come from the reference TRBV5-4 and TRBJ2-1 proteins, so the full variable domain is: ETGVTQSPTHLIKTRGQQVTLRCSSQSGHNTVSWYQQALGQGPQFIFQYYREEENGRGNFPPRFSGLQFPNYSSELNVNALELDDSALYLCASRSYGELFYNEQFFGPGTRLTVL.